The rows below give T cell receptor beta chains drawn from one sample of a study of blood T cells in healthy people across ages. TCRdb reprocessed the 5' RACE reads with MiXCR, giving one entry per CDR3 protein. The sample has hundreds of thousands of distinct CDR3 sequences; more than 40% are singletons. The specimen sequenced was blood. Source of these receptors: a man aged 60 to 75 in good health. CDR3s include the opening cysteine and the closing phenylalanine or tryptophan. The D gene is left open where the match is weak. Size values are once, few and many counts, or a class for expanded clones, and some rows have none.

cdr3_length	j_call	v_call	d_call	clone_size	cdr3_nt	cdr3_aa
13	TRBJ2-5	TRBV7-3	NA	NA	TGTGCCAGCAGCTTCGGAGTTTCGGAGACCCAGTACTTC	CASSFGVSETQYF
12	TRBJ2-3	TRBV7-9	NA	few	TGTGCCAGCAGCTCCCAAACAGATACGCAGTATTTT	CASSSQTDTQYF
13	TRBJ2-7	TRBV12-3/TRBV12-4	NA	NA	TGTGCCAGCAGTGTCAACTTACACTACGAGCAGTACTTC	CASSVNLHYEQYF
16	TRBJ2-2	TRBV7-9	TRBD2	NA	TGTGCCAGCAGCTTACCGACCGGACTAGCGGTCGGGGAGCTGTTTTTT	CASSLPTGLAVGELFF
13	TRBJ2-7	TRBV5-1	NA	NA	TGCGCCAGCAGCTGGGGCCATGGGCGCGAGCAGTACTTC	CASSWGHGREQYF
11	TRBJ2-1	TRBV25-1	NA	NA	TGTGCCAGCAGGGCCGTCGATGAGCAGTTCTTC	CASRAVDEQFF
14	TRBJ2-3	TRBV2	NA	NA	TGTGCCAGGAGGGGGATCGGGAACACAGATACGCAGTATTTT	CARRGIGNTDTQYF
15	TRBJ2-1	TRBV3-1	NA	NA	TGTGCCAGTGCTAGACAAACCCCCAAGTCCAATGAGCAGTTCTTC	CASARQTPKSNEQFF
13	TRBJ2-7	TRBV7-9	NA	NA	TGTGCCAGCAGCCAGGACAGCATGGGGGAGCAGTACTTC	CASSQDSMGEQYF
12	TRBJ1-1	TRBV6-2/TRBV6-3	NA	NA	TGTGCCAGCAGTTCCTTGACAGCTGAAGCTTTCTTT	CASSSLTAEAFF
13	TRBJ1-5	TRBV6-6	NA	NA	TGTGCCAGCAGTCCACCCGACAGGAGAGACCAGCATTTT	CASSPPDRRDQHF
15	TRBJ2-7	TRBV5-4	TRBD2	NA	TGTGCCAGCAGCTTTTGGGGGACTAGCTCCTGCGAGCAGTACTTC	CASSFWGTSSCEQYF
14	TRBJ2-5	TRBV6-5	NA	NA	TGTGCCAGCAGTTACGACGAGGTTCCGGATGAGCAGTACTTC	CASSYDEVPDEQYF
13	TRBJ2-3	TRBV7-3	TRBD2	NA	TGTGCCAGCAGCTCGGGGGGGCGAGATACGCAGTATTTT	CASSSGGRDTQYF
15	TRBJ2-7	TRBV20-1	NA	many	TGCAGTGCTAGAGATGGGGGGTTAGGTTTCGACGAGCAGTACTTC	CSARDGGLGFDEQYF
14	TRBJ2-7	TRBV7-2	NA	many	TGTGCCAGCAGTAGGGGGTTCAGCTCCTACGAGCAGTACTTC	CASSRGFSSYEQYF
16	TRBJ2-4	TRBV6-6	TRBD1	NA	TGTGCCAGCAGTTACCGGACAGGGGTGACCAAAAACATTCAGTACTTC	CASSYRTGVTKNIQYF
18	TRBJ2-3	TRBV5-4	NA	NA	TGTGCCAGCAGCTTGGACGGGCCAGGGGAGAGCGGCACAGATACGCAGTATTTT	CASSLDGPGESGTDTQYF
12	TRBJ1-6	TRBV20-1	TRBD1	NA	TGCAGTGCCCGACAGGGTGGCTCACCCCTCCACTTT	CSARQGGSPLHF
16	TRBJ1-3	TRBV12-3/TRBV12-4	NA	NA	TGTGCCAGCAGCCCCCTCCGGCTTTACTCTGGAAACACCATATATTTT	CASSPLRLYSGNTIYF
14	TRBJ1-2	TRBV7-2	NA	NA	TGTGCCAGCAGCCGAGAAGACAGACGCTATGGCTACACCTTC	CASSREDRRYGYTF
15	TRBJ1-2	TRBV10-3	TRBD1	many	TGTGCCATCAGTGTCGGGACAGATACTAACTATGGCTACACCTTC	CAISVGTDTNYGYTF
13	TRBJ1-1	TRBV25-1	NA	NA	TGTGCCAGCAGTGGGATAGGGAACACTGAAGCTTTCTTT	CASSGIGNTEAFF
16	TRBJ2-1	TRBV9	NA	NA	TGTGCCAGCAGCGTAGGGAGCGGGCTCAAGTACAATGAGCAGTTCTTC	CASSVGSGLKYNEQFF